This passage covers 11 T cell receptor beta chains from one sample sequenced in a study of cytomegalovirus exposure and HLA in healthy donors. PCR employed 60 Vbeta and 13 Jbeta primers. The assay was immunoSEQ multiplex PCR, and TCRdb's table has in-frame clones only and misses some. The sample lists roughly 150,000 clones; roughly three quarters were seen once. Sequenced material: PBMCs. These receptors originate from a male donor in good health and CMV-seronegative.

J is TRBJ2-3 and V is TRBV6-5; the D is unclear. Germline values: CDR1 MNHEY, CDR2 SVGAGI. CDR3 length: 15 residues. V was clipped by 5 bases and J by 3 bases, with 15 bases between them. This CDR3 reads CASSRRRSVTDTQYF. The CDR3 DNA follows: TGTGCCAGCAGTCGACGTAGGAGTGTTACAGATACGCAGTATTTT.

This chain connects TRBV5-8 to TRBJ1-2; possible D gene TRBD1, 5 bases. Per germline, CDR1 SGHTS and CDR2 YDEGEE. The ends were cut back, 5 bases at V and 3 bases at J, with 14 bases in the middle. The CDR3 has 14 residues. The CDR3 region has the DNA TGTGCCAGCAGGCCTCACAAGGGGTACTATGGCTACACCTTC. Encoded protein: CASRPHKGYYGYTF.

The table lists this clone with a few counts. This rearrangement joins TRBV27 to TRBJ2-1, with 8 nucleotides matching TRBD1. The CDR3 is made up of 15 amino acids. Germline V gene sequence: CDR1 MNHEY, CDR2 SMNVEV (reference sequence). V lost 3 bases and J lost 3; bases outside the gene matches: 4. The CDR3 DNA follows: TGTGCCAGCAGTTTGGGACAGGTTATCTACAATGAGCAGTTCTTC. Its translation: CASSLGQVIYNEQFF.

This clone was seen a single time. The CDR3 here is CASSGLRKGARSYEQYF. In nucleotides, the CDR3 is TGTGCCAGCAGCGGGCTGAGGAAGGGGGCTAGATCCTACGAGCAGTACTTC. The genes are TRBV7-4 and TRBJ2-7; 7 bases agree with TRBD1. Germline CDR1 and CDR2: SGHVT and SQSDAQ. Trimming cost V 5 bases and J 1 base; bases outside gene matches: 14. This CDR3 is built from 17 residues.

The J gene is TRBJ1-1, the V gene TRBV28, with D possibly TRBD1 on 5 matching bases. The V end was cut by 8 bases, the J end by 5 bases, with 15 bases between. The germline V gene encodes CDR1 MDHEN and CDR2 SYDVKM. The CDR3 is 13 residues long. DNA for the CDR3: TGTGCCAGCCAAGCTAGGGGAAGTACTGAAGCTTTCTTT. It specifies CASQARGSTEAFF.

This clone was observed a handful of times. J is TRBJ2-5 and V is TRBV28, with 10 bases matching TRBD2. The germline CDR1 and CDR2 sequences are MDHEN and SYDVKM. V was clipped by 5 bases and J by 7 bases; unmatched bases: 10. The CDR3 runs to 15 residues. The CDR3 nucleotides are TGTGCCAGCAGTCAGCGGGGGGGCGCAGGGGCGACCCAGTACTTC. Translated: CASSQRGGAGATQYF.

In its sample, this clone was seen once. The V call is TRBV7-8, the J call TRBJ2-4, with TRBD1 as a possible D gene (6 bases). CDR1 is SGHVS and CDR2 is FQNEAQ in the germline V gene. Trimming took off 1 base at V and 1 base at J, with 23 bases between the two ends. The CDR3 consists of 20 residues. The DNA for the CDR3 is TGTGCCAGCAGCTTAGAGGGACCCGGGACAAGGGCGGGCGCCAAAAACATTCAGTACTTC. Amino acid sequence: CASSLEGPGTRAGAKNIQYF.

The genes are TRBV5-4 and TRBJ1-1, with D perhaps TRBD1 (6 bases). Germline V lookup: CDR1 SGHNT, CDR2 YYREEE (reference sequence). The CDR3 sequence is 14 residues long. V was clipped by 0 bases and J by 4 bases, with 10 bases between them. CDR3 bases: TGTGCCAGCAGCTTGGGACAGGCCAGCACTGAAGCTTTCTTT. Translating gives CASSLGQASTEAFF.

V gene TRBV11-2 combines with J gene TRBJ2-1, with 9 nucleotides matching TRBD2. The trim removed 5 bases at V and 3 bases at J, leaving 8 bases unmatched. The V gene's germline CDR1 is SGHAT and CDR2 FQNNGV. The CDR3 loop spans 16 amino acids. In DNA form, the CDR3 reads TGTGCCAGCAGCAGGACTAGCGAGCAACTCTACAATGAGCAGTTCTTC. It codes for CASSRTSEQLYNEQFF.

The gene calls are TRBV5-6 and TRBJ2-1; possible D gene TRBD2, 6 bases. The V and J ends lost 0 bases and 4 bases respectively, with 11 bases between them. Germline V gene sequence: CDR1 SGHDT, CDR2 YYEEEE. This CDR3 has 15 amino acids. This CDR3 reads CASSLVQRVYNEQFF. The CDR3 bases are TGTGCCAGCAGCTTGGTCCAGCGGGTGTACAATGAGCAGTTCTTC.

Regarding this clone: A junction end diverges from the germline sequence, so it may reflect a read error. The CDR3 is CASREGRDRYEQYF. The CDR3 coding sequence is TGTGCCAGCAGGGAAGGGCGGGACAGGTACGAGCAGTACTTC. The chain carries TRBV2 and TRBJ2-7; TRBD1 agrees at 8 bases. CDR1 is SNHLY and CDR2 is FYNNEI in the germline V gene. The CDR3 has 14 amino acids.